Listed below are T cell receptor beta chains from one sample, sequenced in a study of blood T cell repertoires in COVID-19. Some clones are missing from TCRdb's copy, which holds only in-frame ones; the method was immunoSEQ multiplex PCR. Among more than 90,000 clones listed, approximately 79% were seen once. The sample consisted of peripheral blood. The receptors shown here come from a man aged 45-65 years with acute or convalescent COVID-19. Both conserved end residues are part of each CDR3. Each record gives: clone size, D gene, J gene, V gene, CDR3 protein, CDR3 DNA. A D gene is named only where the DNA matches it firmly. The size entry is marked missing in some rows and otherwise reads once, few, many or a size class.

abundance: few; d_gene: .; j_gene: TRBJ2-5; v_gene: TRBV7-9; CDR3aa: CASSLWLSETQYF; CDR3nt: TGTGCCAGCAGCTTGTGGCTGTCGGAGACCCAGTACTTC
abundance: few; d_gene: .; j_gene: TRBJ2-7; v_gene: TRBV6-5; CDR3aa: CASMGGLSSYEQYF; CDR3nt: TGTGCCAGCATGGGAGGCTTGAGCTCCTACGAGCAGTACTTC
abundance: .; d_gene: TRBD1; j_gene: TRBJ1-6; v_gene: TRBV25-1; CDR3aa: CASTRDSNNSPLHF; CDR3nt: TGTGCCAGCACCCGGGACAGTAATAATTCACCCCTCCACTTT
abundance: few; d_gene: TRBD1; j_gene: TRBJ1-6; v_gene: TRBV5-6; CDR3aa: CASSLFETGDNSPLHF; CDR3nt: TGTGCCAGCAGCTTGTTTGAGACAGGGGATAATTCACCCCTCCACTTT
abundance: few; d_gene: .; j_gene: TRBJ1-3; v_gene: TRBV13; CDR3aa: CASSLGVGQGAGNTIYF; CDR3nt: TGTGCCAGCAGCTTAGGTGTAGGTCAAGGAGCAGGAAACACCATATATTTT
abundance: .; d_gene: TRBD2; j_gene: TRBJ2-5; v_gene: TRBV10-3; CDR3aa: CAISDPALAGGPETQYF; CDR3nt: TGTGCCATCAGTGACCCCGCTTTAGCGGGAGGTCCAGAGACCCAGTACTTC
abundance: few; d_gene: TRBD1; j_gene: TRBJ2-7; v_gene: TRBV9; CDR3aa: CASSAGDRGSYEQYF; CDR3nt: TGTGCCAGCAGCGCTGGGGACAGGGGCTCCTACGAGCAGTACTTC
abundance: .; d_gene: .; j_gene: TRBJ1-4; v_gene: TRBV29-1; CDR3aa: CSGTQGGSEKLFF; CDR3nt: TGCAGCGGAACACAGGGAGGGAGCGAAAAACTGTTTTTT
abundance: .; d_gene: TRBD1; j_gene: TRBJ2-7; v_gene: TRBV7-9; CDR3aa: CASSFRDPGQVSSYEQYF; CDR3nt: TGTGCCAGCAGTTTTAGGGATCCGGGACAGGTCAGCTCCTACGAGCAGTACTTC
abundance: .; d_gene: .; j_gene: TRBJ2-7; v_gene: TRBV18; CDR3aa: CASSPRTETSYEQYF; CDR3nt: TGTGCCAGCTCACCAAGGACAGAAACGTCCTACGAGCAGTACTTC
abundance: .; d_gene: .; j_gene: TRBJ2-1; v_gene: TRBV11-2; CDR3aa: CASSSLEVVEQFF; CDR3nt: TGTGCCAGCAGCTCGCTAGAGGTAGTTGAGCAGTTCTTC
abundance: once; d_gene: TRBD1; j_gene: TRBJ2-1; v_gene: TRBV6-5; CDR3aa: CASRVPGGRYNEQFF; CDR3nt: TGTGCCAGCAGAGTTCCAGGGGGCAGGTACAATGAGCAGTTCTTC
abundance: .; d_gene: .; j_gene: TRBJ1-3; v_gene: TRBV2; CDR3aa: CASSEAGDGNTIYF; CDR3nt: TGTGCCAGCAGTGAAGCAGGGGATGGAAACACCATATATTTT
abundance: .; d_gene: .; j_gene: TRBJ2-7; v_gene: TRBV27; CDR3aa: CASSQGGLFYEQYF; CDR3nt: TGTGCCAGCAGCCAAGGAGGCCTCTTCTACGAGCAGTACTTC
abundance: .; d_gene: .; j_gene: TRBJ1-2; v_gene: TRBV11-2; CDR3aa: CASSPGTGSRGGYTF; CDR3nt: TGTGCCAGCAGCCCGGGGACGGGATCGCGGGGTGGCTACACCTTC
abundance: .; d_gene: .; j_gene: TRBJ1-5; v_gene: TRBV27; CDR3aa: CASSPMAGQPQHF; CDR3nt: TGTGCCAGCAGCCCCATGGCGGGCCAGCCCCAGCATTTT
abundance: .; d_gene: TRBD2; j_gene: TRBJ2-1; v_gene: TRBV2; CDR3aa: CASSPSGGPTWKFF; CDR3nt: TGTGCCAGCAGTCCTAGCGGGGGGCCCACGTGGAAGTTCTTC
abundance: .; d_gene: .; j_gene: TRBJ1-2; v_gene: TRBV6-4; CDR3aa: CASSDSGRGAGIYGYTF; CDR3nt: TGTGCCAGCAGTGACTCCGGAAGGGGCGCCGGTATCTATGGCTACACCTTC
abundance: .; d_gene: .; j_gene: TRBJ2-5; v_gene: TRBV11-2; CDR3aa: CASSLGDFGETQYF; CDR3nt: TGTGCCAGCAGCTTAGGGGACTTTGGAGAGACCCAGTACTTC
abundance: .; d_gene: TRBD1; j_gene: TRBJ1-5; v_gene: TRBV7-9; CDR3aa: CASSLQGAGQPQHF; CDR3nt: TGTGCCAGCAGCTTACAGGGGGCAGGCCAGCCCCAGCATTTT
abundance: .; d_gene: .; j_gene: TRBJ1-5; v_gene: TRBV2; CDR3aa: CASSGDSNQPQHF; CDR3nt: TGTGCCAGCAGTGGAGATAGCAATCAGCCCCAGCATTTT
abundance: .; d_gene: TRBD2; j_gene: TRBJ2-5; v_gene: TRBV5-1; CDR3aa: CASSLGLAGALSDETQYF; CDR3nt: TGCGCCAGCAGCTTGGGACTAGCGGGAGCCCTCTCGGATGAGACCCAGTACTTC
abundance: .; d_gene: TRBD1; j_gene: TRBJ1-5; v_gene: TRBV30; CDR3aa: CAWRLIHRGQTQPQHF; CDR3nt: TGTGCCTGGAGGCTTATTCACAGGGGTCAAACTCAGCCCCAGCATTTT
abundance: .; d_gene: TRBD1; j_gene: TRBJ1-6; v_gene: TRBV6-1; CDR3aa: CASSENPRQGAGNSPLHF; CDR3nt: TGTGCCAGCAGTGAAAACCCAAGACAGGGGGCTGGTAATTCACCCCTCCACTTT
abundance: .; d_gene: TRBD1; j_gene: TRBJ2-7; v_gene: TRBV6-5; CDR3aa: CASRDRGWNEQYF; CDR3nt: TGTGCCAGCAGAGACAGGGGATGGAACGAGCAGTACTTC
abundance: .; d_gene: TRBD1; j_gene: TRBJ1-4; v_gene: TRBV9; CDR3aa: CASSLSGGNEKLFF; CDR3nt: TGTGCCAGCAGCTTATCAGGGGGTAATGAAAAACTGTTTTTT
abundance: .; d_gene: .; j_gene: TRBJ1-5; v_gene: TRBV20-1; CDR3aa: CSASRGNRNQPQHF; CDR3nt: TGCAGTGCTAGTCGCGGGAACCGCAATCAGCCCCAGCATTTT
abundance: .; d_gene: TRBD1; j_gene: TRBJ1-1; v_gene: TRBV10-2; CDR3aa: CASHRGPDTEAFF; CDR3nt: TGCGCCAGCCACAGGGGGCCGGACACTGAAGCTTTCTTT
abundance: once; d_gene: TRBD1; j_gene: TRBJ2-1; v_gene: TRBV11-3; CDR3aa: CASSLDSTGNNEQFF; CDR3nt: TGTGCCAGCAGCTTAGACTCGACAGGGAACAATGAGCAGTTCTTC
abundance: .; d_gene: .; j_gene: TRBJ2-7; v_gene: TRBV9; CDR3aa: CASSVNAGTYEQYF; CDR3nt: TGTGCCAGCAGCGTAAATGCAGGGACCTACGAGCAGTACTTC
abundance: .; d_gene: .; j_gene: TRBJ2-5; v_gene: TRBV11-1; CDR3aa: CASSWGPQETQYF; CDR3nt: TGTGCCAGCAGCTGGGGGCCCCAAGAGACCCAGTACTTC
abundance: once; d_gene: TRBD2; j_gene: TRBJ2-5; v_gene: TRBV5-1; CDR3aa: CASSLAGLAGEYF; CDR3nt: TGCGCCAGCAGCTTGGCCGGCCTTGCGGGGGAGTACTTC
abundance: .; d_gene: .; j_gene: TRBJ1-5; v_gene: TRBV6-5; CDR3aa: CASSVTGDQPQHF; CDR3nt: TGTGCCAGCAGCGTCACGGGTGATCAGCCCCAGCATTTT
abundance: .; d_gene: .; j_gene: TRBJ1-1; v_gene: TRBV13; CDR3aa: CASSEQAGSTEAFF; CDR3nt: TGTGCCAGCAGCGAACAGGCGGGGAGCACTGAAGCTTTCTTT
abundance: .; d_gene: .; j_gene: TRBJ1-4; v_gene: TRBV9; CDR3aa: CASSPTGRDNEKLFF; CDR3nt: TGTGCCAGCAGCCCCACAGGGAGGGATAATGAAAAACTGTTTTTT
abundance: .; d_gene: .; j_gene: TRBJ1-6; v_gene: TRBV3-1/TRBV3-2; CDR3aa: CASSQDQKYSGYNSPLHF; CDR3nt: TGTGCCAGCAGCCAAGATCAAAAGTATAGCGGGTATAATTCACCCCTCCACTTT
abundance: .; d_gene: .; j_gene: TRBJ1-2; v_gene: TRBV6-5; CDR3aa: CASSSGGGYTF; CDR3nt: TGTGCCTCATCTTCGGGAGGTGGCTACACCTTC
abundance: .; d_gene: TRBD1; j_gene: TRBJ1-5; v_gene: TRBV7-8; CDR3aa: CASSLTIGTGFTNQPQHF; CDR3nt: TGTGCCAGCAGCTTAACCATAGGGACAGGGTTTACCAATCAGCCCCAGCATTTT
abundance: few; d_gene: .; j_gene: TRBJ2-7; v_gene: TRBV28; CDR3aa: CASSPRGRGTYEQYF; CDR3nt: TGTGCCAGCAGTCCTCGAGGCAGGGGAACCTACGAGCAGTACTTC
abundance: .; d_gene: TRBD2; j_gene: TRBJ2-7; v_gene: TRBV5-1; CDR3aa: CASSVGPLAGGDEQYF; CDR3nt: TGCGCCAGCAGCGTAGGCCCACTAGCGGGAGGAGACGAGCAGTACTTC
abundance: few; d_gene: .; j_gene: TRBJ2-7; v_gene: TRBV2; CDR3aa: CASSGMRSLYEQYF; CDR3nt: TGTGCCAGCAGTGGGATGCGGTCACTCTACGAGCAGTACTTC
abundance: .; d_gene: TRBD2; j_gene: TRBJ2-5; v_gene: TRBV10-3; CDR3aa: CASGGVQETQYF; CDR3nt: TGTGCCAGCGGGGGGGTACAAGAGACCCAGTACTTC
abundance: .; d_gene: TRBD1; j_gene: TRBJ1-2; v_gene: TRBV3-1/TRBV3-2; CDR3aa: CASSWDSYGYTF; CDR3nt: TGTGCCAGCAGCTGGGACAGCTATGGCTACACCTTC
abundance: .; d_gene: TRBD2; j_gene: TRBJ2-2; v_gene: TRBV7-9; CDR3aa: CASSLGQFGRRYTGELFF; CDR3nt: TGTGCCAGCAGCTTAGGACAGTTCGGGAGGCGTTACACCGGGGAGCTGTTTTTT
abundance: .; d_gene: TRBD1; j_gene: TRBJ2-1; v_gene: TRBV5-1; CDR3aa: CASSPGQETYNEQFF; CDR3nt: TGCGCCAGCAGCCCTGGACAGGAGACCTACAATGAGCAGTTCTTC
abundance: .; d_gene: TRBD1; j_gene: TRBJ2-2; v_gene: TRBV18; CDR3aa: CASSHDIPGQANTGELFF; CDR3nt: TGTGCCAGCTCACATGATATCCCGGGACAGGCGAACACCGGGGAGCTGTTTTTT
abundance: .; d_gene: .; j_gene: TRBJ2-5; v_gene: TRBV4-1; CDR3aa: CASSQGSYPETQYF; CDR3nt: TGCGCCAGCAGCCAAGGATCCTACCCGGAGACCCAGTACTTC